This T cell receptor (beta chain) was recovered during a study of shared clonotypes between healthy human individuals. V shed 6 bases and J shed 0 bases, with 14 bases lying between them. Per the germline V gene, CDR1 is SGDLS and CDR2 is YYNGEE. This CDR3 has 15 amino acids. Only in-frame clones appear in the TCRdb table, and some are missing; sequencing was by immunoSEQ multiplex PCR. The sample records 1.5 million to 2.5 million clones, just under 95% being singletons. CD45RO-negative, CCR7-positively selected cells formed the naive CD8 fraction, excluding terminally differentiated effector memory CD45RA+ cells. This clone was observed a single time.

The rearrangement joins TRBV9 to TRBJ2-3, with a possible D match to TRBD2 (6 bases). The receptor comes from a man aged 18 to 30 in good health. Sample: naive CD8+ T cells sorted from blood. The CDR3 region has the DNA TGTGCCAGCAACCCCGGGACTGCTAGCACAGATACGCAGTATTTT. The encoded protein is CASNPGTASTDTQYF.